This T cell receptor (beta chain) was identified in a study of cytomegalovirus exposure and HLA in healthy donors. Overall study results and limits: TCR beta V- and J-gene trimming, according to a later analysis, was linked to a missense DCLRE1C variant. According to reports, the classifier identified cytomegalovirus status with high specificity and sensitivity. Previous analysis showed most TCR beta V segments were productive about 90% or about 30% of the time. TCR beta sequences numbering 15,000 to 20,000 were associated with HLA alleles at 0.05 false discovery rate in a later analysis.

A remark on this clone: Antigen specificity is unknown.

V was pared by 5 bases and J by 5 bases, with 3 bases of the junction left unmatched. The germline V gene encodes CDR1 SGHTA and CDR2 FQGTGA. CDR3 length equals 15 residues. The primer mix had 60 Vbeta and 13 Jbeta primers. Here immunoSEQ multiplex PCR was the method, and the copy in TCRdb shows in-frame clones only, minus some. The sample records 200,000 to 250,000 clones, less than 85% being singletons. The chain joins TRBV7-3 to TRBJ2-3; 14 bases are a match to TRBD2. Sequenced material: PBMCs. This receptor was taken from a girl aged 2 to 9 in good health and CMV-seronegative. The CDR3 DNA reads TGTGCCAGCAGCCTAGGGACTAGCGGGGGAGATACGCAGTATTTT. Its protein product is CASSLGTSGGDTQYF.